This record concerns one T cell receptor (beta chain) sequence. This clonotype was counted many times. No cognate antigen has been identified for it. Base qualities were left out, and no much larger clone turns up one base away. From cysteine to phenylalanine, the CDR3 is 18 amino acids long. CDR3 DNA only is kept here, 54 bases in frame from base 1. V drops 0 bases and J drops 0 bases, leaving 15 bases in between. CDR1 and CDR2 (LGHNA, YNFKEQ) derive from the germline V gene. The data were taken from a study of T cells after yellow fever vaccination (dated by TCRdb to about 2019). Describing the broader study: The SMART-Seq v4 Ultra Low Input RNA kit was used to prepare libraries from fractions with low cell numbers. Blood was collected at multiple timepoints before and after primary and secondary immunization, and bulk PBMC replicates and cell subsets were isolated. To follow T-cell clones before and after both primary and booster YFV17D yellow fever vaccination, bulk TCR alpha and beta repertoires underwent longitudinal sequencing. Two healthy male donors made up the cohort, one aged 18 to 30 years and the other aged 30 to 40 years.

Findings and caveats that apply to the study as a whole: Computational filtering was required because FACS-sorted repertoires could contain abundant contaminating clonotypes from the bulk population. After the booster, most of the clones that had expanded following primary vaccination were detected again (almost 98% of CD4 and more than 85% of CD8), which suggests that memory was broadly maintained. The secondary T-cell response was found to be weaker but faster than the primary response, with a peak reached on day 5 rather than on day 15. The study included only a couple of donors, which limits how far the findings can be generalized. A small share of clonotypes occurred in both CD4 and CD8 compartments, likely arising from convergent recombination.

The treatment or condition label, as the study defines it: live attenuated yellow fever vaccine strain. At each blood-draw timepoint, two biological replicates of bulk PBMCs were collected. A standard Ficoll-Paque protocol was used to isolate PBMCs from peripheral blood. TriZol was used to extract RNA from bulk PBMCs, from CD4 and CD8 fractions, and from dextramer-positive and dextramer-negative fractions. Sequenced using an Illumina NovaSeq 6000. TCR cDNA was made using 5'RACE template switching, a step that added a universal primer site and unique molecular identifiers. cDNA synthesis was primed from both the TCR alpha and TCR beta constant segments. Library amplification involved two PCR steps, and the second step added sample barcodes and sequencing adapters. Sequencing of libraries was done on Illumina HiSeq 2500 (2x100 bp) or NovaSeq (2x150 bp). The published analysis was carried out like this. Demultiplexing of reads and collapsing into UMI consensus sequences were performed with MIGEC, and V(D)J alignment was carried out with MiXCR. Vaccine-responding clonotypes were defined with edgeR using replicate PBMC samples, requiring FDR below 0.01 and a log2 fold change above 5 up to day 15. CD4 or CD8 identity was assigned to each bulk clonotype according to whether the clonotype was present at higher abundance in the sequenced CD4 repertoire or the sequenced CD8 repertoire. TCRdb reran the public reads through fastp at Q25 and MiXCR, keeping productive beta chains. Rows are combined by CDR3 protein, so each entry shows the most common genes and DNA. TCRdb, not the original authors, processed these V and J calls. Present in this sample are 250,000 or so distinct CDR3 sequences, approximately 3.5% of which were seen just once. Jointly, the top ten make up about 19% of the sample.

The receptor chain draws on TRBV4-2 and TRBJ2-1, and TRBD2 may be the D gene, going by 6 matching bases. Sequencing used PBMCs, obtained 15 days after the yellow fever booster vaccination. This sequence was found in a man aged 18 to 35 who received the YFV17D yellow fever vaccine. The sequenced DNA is TGTGCCAGCAGCCAAGATCCCTCGGTAGCGGCCTCCTACAATGAGCAGTTCTTC. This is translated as CASSQDPSVAASYNEQFF.